This record covers a single TCR beta chain. This record comes from a study of blood T cell repertoires in COVID-19. The assay was immunoSEQ multiplex PCR, and TCRdb's table has in-frame clones only and misses some. The sample shows hundreds of thousands of clones, 85% to 90% of them seen only once. The clonotype originates from a woman in her 50s with acute COVID-19. Sequencing used PBMCs or T cells enriched from blood (not recorded which).

In DNA, the CDR3 is TGCGCCAGCAGACCGGCTGGGCTCTCTGGAAACACCATATATTTT. Amino acid sequence: CASRPAGLSGNTIYF. The chain combines TRBV5-1 with TRBJ1-3, with no clear D. The V end was cut by 5 bases, the J end by 0 bases, with 12 bases between. CDR1 SGHRS and CDR2 YFSETQ come from the germline V gene. This CDR3 region has 15 residues.